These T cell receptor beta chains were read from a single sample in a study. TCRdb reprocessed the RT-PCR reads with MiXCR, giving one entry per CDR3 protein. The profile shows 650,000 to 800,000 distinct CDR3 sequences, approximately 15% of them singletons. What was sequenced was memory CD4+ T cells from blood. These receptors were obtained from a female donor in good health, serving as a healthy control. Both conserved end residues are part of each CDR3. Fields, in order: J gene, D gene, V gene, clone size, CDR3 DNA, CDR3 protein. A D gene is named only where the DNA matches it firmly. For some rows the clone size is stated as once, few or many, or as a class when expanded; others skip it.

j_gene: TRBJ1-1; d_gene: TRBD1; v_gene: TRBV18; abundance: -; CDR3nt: TGTGCCAGCTCAGGGGACAGCAACACTGAAGCTTTCTTT; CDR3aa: CASSGDSNTEAFF
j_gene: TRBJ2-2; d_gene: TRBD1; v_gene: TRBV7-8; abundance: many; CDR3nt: TGTGCCAGCAGCGCCCGGGACAGGGACACCGGGGAGCTGTTTTTT; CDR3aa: CASSARDRDTGELFF
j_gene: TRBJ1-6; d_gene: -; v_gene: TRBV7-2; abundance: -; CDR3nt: TGTGCCAGCAGCTTCAGAGTTAATTCACCCCTCCACTTT; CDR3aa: CASSFRVNSPLHF
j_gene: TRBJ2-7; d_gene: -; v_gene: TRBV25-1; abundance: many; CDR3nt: TGTGCCAGCAGTGACGGTGGGGGCCTTAGCTCCTACGAGCAGTACTTC; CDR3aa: CASSDGGGLSSYEQYF
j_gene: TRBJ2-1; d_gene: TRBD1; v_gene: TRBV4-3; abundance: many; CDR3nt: TGCGCCAGCAGCCAAGTTGCCGGACAGGACTCCACTACGCGGTTCTTC; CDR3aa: CASSQVAGQDSTTRFF
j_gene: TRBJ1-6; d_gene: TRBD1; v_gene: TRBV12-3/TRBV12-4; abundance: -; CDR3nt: TGTGCCAGCAGTCCAGACGACAGGGGTTATAATTCACCCCTCCACTTT; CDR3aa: CASSPDDRGYNSPLHF
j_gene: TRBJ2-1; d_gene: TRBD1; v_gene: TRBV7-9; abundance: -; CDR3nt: TGTGCCAGCAGCCGCACAACAGGGGGAGGATACAATGAGCAGTTCTTC; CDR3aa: CASSRTTGGGYNEQFF
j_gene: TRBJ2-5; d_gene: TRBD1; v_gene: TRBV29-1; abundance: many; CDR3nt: TGCAGCGATAGACAGGGGATGGATGAGACCCAGTACTTC; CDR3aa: CSDRQGMDETQYF
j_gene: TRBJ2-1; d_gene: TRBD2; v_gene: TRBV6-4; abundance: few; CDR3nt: TGTGCCAGCAGTGACAGGACTAGCGGTCTTCCCGGCAGCTCCTACAATGAGCAGTTCTTC; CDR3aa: CASSDRTSGLPGSSYNEQFF
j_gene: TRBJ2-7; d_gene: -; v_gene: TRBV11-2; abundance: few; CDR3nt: TGTGCCAGCAGCGCATCGGGGTTAATGTACGAGCAGTACTTC; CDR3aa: CASSASGLMYEQYF
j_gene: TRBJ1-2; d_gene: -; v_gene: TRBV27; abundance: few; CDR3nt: TGTGCCAGCAGTTTTAGGGGGGGAGAAGGTGGCTACACCTTC; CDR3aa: CASSFRGGEGGYTF
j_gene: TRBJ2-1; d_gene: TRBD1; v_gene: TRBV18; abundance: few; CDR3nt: TGTGCCAGCTCACCACCGGGACAGCCGATAGATGAGCAGTTCTTC; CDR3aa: CASSPPGQPIDEQFF
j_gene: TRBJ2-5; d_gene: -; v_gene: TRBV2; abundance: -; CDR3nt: TGTGCCAGCAGGGTCGGACAGAATATAATCGGGACCCAGTACTTC; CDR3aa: CASRVGQNIIGTQYF
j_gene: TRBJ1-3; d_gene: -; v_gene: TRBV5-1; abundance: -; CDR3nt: TGCGCCAGCAGCTTGGAGCCGGGGTCTGGAAACACCATATATTTT; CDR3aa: CASSLEPGSGNTIYF
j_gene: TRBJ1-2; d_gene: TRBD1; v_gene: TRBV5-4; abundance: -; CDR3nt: TGTGCCAGCAGCTTGGGACAGGGGACAGATGGCTACACCTTC; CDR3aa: CASSLGQGTDGYTF
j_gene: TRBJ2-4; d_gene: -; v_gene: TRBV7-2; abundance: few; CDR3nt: TGTGCCAGCAGCTTAGTTCAGGGGAGACAAAACATTCAGTACTTC; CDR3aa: CASSLVQGRQNIQYF
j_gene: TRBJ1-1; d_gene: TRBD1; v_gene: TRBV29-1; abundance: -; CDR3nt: TGCAGCGCCGAGACAGGGGCCACGAACACTGAAGCTTTCTTT; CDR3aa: CSAETGATNTEAFF
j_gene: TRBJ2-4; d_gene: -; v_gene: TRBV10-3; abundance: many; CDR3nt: TGTGCCTCTAATCCCGGCGCTAGCCAAAACATTCAGTACTTC; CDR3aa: CASNPGASQNIQYF
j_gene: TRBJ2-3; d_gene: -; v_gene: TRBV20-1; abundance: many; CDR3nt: TGCAGTGCTCCTAGGCAGGGCTTAGATACGCAGTATTTT; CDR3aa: CSAPRQGLDTQYF
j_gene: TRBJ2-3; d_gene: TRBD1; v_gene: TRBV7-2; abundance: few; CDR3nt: TGTGCCAGCAGCTACCCGGGACAGACAGATACGCAGTATTTT; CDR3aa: CASSYPGQTDTQYF
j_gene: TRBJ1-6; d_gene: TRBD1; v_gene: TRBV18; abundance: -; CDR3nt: TGTGCCAGCTCAGAATGGGACAGCTCTAATTCACCCCTCCACTTT; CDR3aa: CASSEWDSSNSPLHF
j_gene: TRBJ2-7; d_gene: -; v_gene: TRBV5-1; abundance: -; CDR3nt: TGCGCCAGCAGCTTACAGGGTCAGGCGGAGCAGTACTTC; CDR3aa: CASSLQGQAEQYF
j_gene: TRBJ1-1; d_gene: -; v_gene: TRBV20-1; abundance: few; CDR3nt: TGCAGTGCCCCCGGGCTGGCGTATAGCAACACTGAAGCTTTCTTT; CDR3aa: CSAPGLAYSNTEAFF
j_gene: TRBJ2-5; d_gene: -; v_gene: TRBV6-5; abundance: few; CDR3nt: TGTGCCAGCAGCCGGTCAGAAGAGACCCAGTACTTC; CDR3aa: CASSRSEETQYF
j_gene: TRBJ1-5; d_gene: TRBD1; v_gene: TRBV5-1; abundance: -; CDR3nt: TGCGCCAGCAGCTTGGATCCAGGGGGAGATTATCAGCCCCAGCATTTT; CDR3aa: CASSLDPGGDYQPQHF
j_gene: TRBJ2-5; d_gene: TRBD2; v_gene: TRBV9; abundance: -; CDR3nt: TGTGCCAGCAGCAAAACCCCGGGGGGGGAGACCCAGTACTTC; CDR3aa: CASSKTPGGETQYF
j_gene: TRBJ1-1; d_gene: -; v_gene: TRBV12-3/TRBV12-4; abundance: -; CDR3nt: TGTGCCAGCAGCACCGGGGGGTACAGCACTGAAGCTTTCTTT; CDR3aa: CASSTGGYSTEAFF
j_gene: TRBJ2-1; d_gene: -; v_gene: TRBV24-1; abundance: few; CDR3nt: TGTGCCACCAGTGGGTCGGCGGCCTACAATGAGCAGTTCTTC; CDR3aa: CATSGSAAYNEQFF
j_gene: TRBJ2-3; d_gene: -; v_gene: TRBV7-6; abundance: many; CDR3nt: TGTGCCAGCAGCTTAGGCTACGACGACACAGATACGCAGTATTTT; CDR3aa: CASSLGYDDTDTQYF
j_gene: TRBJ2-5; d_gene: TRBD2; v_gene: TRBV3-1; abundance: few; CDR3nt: TGTGCCAGCAGCCGGGCGGCGGGGGACCAAGAGACCCAGTACTTC; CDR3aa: CASSRAAGDQETQYF
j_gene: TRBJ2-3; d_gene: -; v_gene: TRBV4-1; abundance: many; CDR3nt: TGCGCCAGCAGCCAAGTGGGGGGGCCGACAGATACGCAGTATTTT; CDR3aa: CASSQVGGPTDTQYF
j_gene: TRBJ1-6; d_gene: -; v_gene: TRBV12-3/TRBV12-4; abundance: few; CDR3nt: TGTGCCAGCAGTTTAAAAGTGGGGTTGGGGCCCCTCCACTTT; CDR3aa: CASSLKVGLGPLHF
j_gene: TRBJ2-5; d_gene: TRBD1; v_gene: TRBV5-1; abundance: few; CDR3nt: TGCGCCAGCAGCTTGTATGGGACAGGGCAAGAGACCCAGTACTTC; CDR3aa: CASSLYGTGQETQYF
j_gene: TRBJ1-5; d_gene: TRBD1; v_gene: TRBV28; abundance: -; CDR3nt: TGTGCCAGCAGCCCATACGGGACAGCCAATCAGCCCCAGCATTTT; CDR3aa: CASSPYGTANQPQHF